These 16 T cell receptor beta chains originate from one sample sequenced in a study of cytotoxic CD8 clonotypes in ibrutinib-treated CLL. Assay: immunoSEQ multiplex PCR; the TCRdb copy retains only in-frame clones and omits some. The sample carries approximately 26,000 clones, 70% to 75% recorded once. Here the sequenced sample was PBMCs, taken after 12 months of ibrutinib treatment. The receptors here all came from a human donor with chronic lymphocytic leukemia.

This clone was picked up a small number of times. This chain uses TRBV7-2 with TRBJ1-2; a possible D gene is TRBD1 (5 bases). CDR1 SGHTA and CDR2 FQGNSA come from the germline V gene. V lost 5 bases to trimming and J lost 7 bases, with 14 bases between them. The CDR3 consists of 13 residues. This CDR3 is CASSLEGPGGYTF. The CDR3 region has the DNA TGTGCCAGCAGCCTAGAGGGGCCGGGTGGCTACACCTTC.

This clone was detected a few times. The rearrangement uses TRBV28 and TRBJ2-2; 9 nucleotides match TRBD1. CDR3 length: 16 residues. Germline-derived CDR1 and CDR2 are MDHEN and SYDVKM. With 5 bases clipped from V and 0 bases from J, the junction kept 4 bases outside the gene matches. The CDR3 loop is CASSKDRGSNTGELFF. In DNA form, the CDR3 reads TGTGCCAGCAGTAAAGACAGGGGGTCGAACACCGGGGAGCTGTTTTTT.

This rearrangement joins TRBV7-2 to TRBJ2-3; possible D gene TRBD1, 6 bases. Between the trimmed V and J ends, which lost 3 bases and 2 bases, there was a span of 9 bases. The germline CDR1 and CDR2 sequences are SGHTA and FQGNSA. The CDR3 contains 14 residues. The CDR3 is CASSFPGHTDTQYF. The CDR3, as DNA: TGTGCCAGCAGCTTTCCGGGACACACAGATACGCAGTATTTT.

The chain is built from TRBV6-5 and TRBJ2-1; D uncertain. V shed 0 bases and J shed 10 bases, with 10 bases lying between them. The CDR3 sequence is 13 residues long. Per the germline V gene, CDR1 is MNHEY and CDR2 is SVGAGI. As DNA, the CDR3 is TGTGCCAGCAGTTACTCGGGAACGAGGGAGCAGTTCTTC. It specifies CASSYSGTREQFF.

In this sample, this clone turned up once. The rearrangement uses TRBV27 and TRBJ1-2; no reliable D call. The CDR3 length is 14 residues. Trimming took 9 bases from V and 4 from J, leaving 18 bases between them. Germline CDR1 reads MNHEY; CDR2 reads SMNVEV (reference sequence). CDR3 DNA sequence: TGTGCCAGTAGTCCCATCCGTAGAACCTATGGCTACACCTTC. Amino acid sequence: CASSPIRRTYGYTF.

The chain joins TRBV9 to TRBJ1-4; 8 nucleotides align to TRBD1. The V segment lost 5 bases and the J segment 5 bases; nucleotides outside the gene matches: 5. There are 14 residues in the CDR3. Germline V gene sequence: CDR1 SGDLS, CDR2 YYNGEE. As DNA, the CDR3 is TGTGCCAGCAGTCCAACAGGGGGAAATGAAAAACTGTTTTTT. Protein sequence: CASSPTGGNEKLFF.

This chain uses TRBV5-1 with TRBJ1-6, with a tentative D call TRBD1 (5 bases). V lost 5 bases and J 8 bases, leaving 14 bases between the germline ends. CDR1 and CDR2 (germline): SGHRS, YFSETQ. The CDR3 is 14 residues long. CDR3 sequence: CASREAGKDSPLHF. In DNA, the CDR3 is TGCGCCAGCAGAGAAGCAGGGAAAGATTCACCCCTCCACTTT.

V and J are TRBV19 and TRBJ2-6; D is unresolved. The germline gives CDR1 LNHDA, CDR2 SQIVND (reference sequence). V lost 6 bases, J lost 5 bases, and 11 bases lay in between. This CDR3 is built from 14 residues. CDR3 loop: CASRPVARANVLTF. The CDR3 DNA reads as TGTGCCAGTAGGCCGGTGGCCCGGGCCAACGTCCTGACTTTC.

The rearrangement joins TRBV18 to TRBJ1-1, with D perhaps matching TRBD1 (5 bases). The CDR3 spans 12 residues. V shed 5 bases and J shed 6 bases, with 10 bases lying between them. Germline CDR1 is KGHSH and CDR2 is LQKENI. The CDR3 DNA follows: TGTGCCAGCTCAAATCTAGGGGCTGAAGCTTTCTTT. Its protein is CASSNLGAEAFF.

In this sample, this clone turned up a few times. This sequence joins TRBV9 and TRBJ2-2; tentative D call: TRBD1 (6 bases). The CDR3 is 14 residues long. Germline-derived CDR1 and CDR2 are SGDLS and YYNGEE. The germline V and J ends were trimmed by 4 bases and 8 bases, with 15 bases remaining between them. This chain's CDR3 is CASSPKGTTGELFF. The CDR3 region has the DNA TGTGCCAGCAGCCCTAAAGGGACAACTGGGGAGCTGTTTTTT.

V is TRBV7-8 and J is TRBJ1-1, with D unresolved. V dropped 2 bases and J dropped 3 bases, with 7 bases sitting between them. The CDR3 covers 13 residues. Germline V gene sequence: CDR1 SGHVS, CDR2 FQNEAQ. This CDR3 is CASSLSAYTEAFF. The DNA for the CDR3 is TGTGCCAGCAGCTTATCAGCCTACACTGAAGCTTTCTTT. Combining the CDR3 with reference TRBV7-8 and TRBJ1-1 gives the whole variable domain GAGVSQSPRYKVAKRGQDVALRCDPISGHVSLFWYQQALGQGPEFLTYFQNEAQLDKSGLPSDRFFAERPEGSVSTLKIQRTQQEDSAVYLCASSLSAYTEAFFGQGTRLTVV.

The chain joins TRBV13 to TRBJ2-5, with 7 bases fitting TRBD2. The V segment lost 4 bases and the J segment 0 bases; nucleotides outside the gene matches: 14. The CDR3 spans 18 residues. Germline CDR1 reads PRHDT; CDR2 reads FYEKMQ (reference sequence). CDR3 region: CASSWVGKSGAHQETQYF. In DNA form, the CDR3 reads TGTGCCAGCAGCTGGGTTGGTAAGAGCGGGGCCCACCAAGAGACCCAGTACTTC.

This clone was seen only a few times. The gene calls are TRBV7-8 and TRBJ2-3; D tentatively fits TRBD1 or TRBD2 (6 bases each). The CDR3 has 14 amino acids. Germline CDR1 is SGHVS and CDR2 is FQNEAQ. The V end was cut by 6 bases, the J end by 1 base, with 11 bases between. The CDR3 region is CASSPRGRTDTQYF. The CDR3 nucleotides read TGTGCCAGCAGTCCCCGGGGGCGCACAGATACGCAGTATTTT.

The chain combines TRBV6-5 with TRBJ2-7; TRBD1 aligns across 8 bases. CDR3 length equals 16 residues. With V trimmed by 0 bases and J by 7 bases, 11 bases remained unmatched. Germline V gives CDR1 MNHEY, CDR2 SVGAGI. CDR3 sequence reads: CASSYSTRQGASEQYF. The CDR3 DNA is TGTGCCAGCAGTTACTCGACCCGGCAGGGGGCGAGTGAGCAGTACTTC.

This clone was picked up many times. The rearrangement joins TRBV6-6 to TRBJ2-7; D possibly corresponds to TRBD1 (6 bases). Germline V CDR1 and CDR2: MNHNY, SVGAGI (reference sequence). V gave up 8 bases and J gave up 5 bases, with 19 bases separating them. This CDR3 is 14 amino acids long. DNA of the CDR3: TGTGCCAGCGGCACAGGGCCCGGCCTGAACGAGCAGTACTTC. This codes for CASGTGPGLNEQYF.

V gene TRBV28 combines with J gene TRBJ2-7, with D possibly being TRBD1 (6 bases). This CDR3 is built from 15 residues. Per germline, CDR1 MDHEN and CDR2 SYDVKM. Trimming took 3 bases from V and 4 from J, leaving 16 bases between them. CDR3 nucleotides: TGTGCCAGCAGTTTGATTGGCCAGGGGTCTTACGAGCAGTACTTC. Translation: CASSLIGQGSYEQYF.